These T cell receptor beta chains were read from a single sample in a study of T-cell reconstitution after alpha-beta-depleted transplantation in children. TCRdb itself ran the PCR reads through MiXCR, one entry per CDR3 protein. The profile shows roughly 100,000 distinct CDR3 sequences, 7% to 10% of them singletons. Sequences were derived from PBMCs from the stem cell graft donor, sampled from the stem cell graft. The receptors derive from a human donor who donated a stem cell graft to a child with congenital amegakaryocytic thrombocytopenia. The CDR3 runs from the conserved cysteine through the conserved F or W. Fields, in order: clone size, D gene, V gene, J gene, CDR3 length, CDR3 protein, CDR3 DNA. D genes are given only for firm matches. Size tells how often a clone was seen (once, few, many) or the class of an expanded clone, and some rows leave it out.

many	TRBD2	TRBV9	TRBJ2-3	15	CASSAIAGAPDTQYF	TGTGCCAGCAGCGCGATAGCGGGAGCCCCAGATACGCAGTATTTT
many	.	TRBV5-1	TRBJ2-1	14	CASSLATGRDEQFF	TGCGCCAGCAGCTTGGCCACAGGGAGAGATGAGCAGTTCTTC
.	.	TRBV6-5	TRBJ2-1	11	CASSYGVEQFF	TGTGCCAGCAGTTACGGGGTTGAGCAGTTCTTC
many	TRBD1	TRBV5-1	TRBJ2-1	14	CASSLQTGGNEQFF	TGCGCCAGCAGCCTACAGACAGGGGGCAATGAGCAGTTCTTC
many	TRBD1	TRBV20-1	TRBJ2-7	18	CSAYKRGQGLRSSYEQYF	TGCAGTGCTTATAAAAGGGGACAGGGACTTCGTAGCTCCTACGAGCAGTACTTC
many	TRBD2	TRBV20-1	TRBJ2-5	15	CSAMTSGGLVETQYF	TGCAGTGCAATGACTAGCGGGGGCCTAGTTGAGACCCAGTACTTC
many	.	TRBV28	TRBJ2-2	13	CASSRLAPGELFF	TGTGCCAGCAGCCGCCTAGCCCCCGGGGAGCTGTTTTTT
many	.	TRBV29-1	TRBJ1-2	10	CSVGSLGYTF	TGCAGCGTCGGCAGCCTCGGCTACACCTTC
.	TRBD2	TRBV20-1	TRBJ2-7	13	CSARGDYIYEQYF	TGCAGTGCTAGAGGGGACTACATATACGAGCAGTACTTC
many	.	TRBV15	TRBJ2-3	15	CATSRAGVATDTQYF	TGTGCCACCAGCAGAGCAGGGGTAGCCACAGATACGCAGTATTTT
many	.	TRBV20-1	TRBJ2-3	13	CSAPKDGADTQYF	TGCAGTGCGCCCAAGGATGGGGCAGATACGCAGTATTTT
few	.	TRBV6-1	TRBJ1-5	13	CATSLYGDQPQHF	TGTGCCACCTCGTTGTATGGGGATCAGCCCCAGCATTTT
many	.	TRBV27	TRBJ2-7	14	CASSSLAPSYEQYF	TGTGCCAGCAGTTCCCTAGCGCCCTCCTACGAGCAGTACTTC
many	TRBD2	TRBV24-1	TRBJ2-1	15	CATSDASGNYNEQFF	TGTGCCACCAGTGATGCTAGCGGGAACTACAATGAGCAGTTCTTC
many	.	TRBV19	TRBJ2-3	12	CASMGGLYTQYF	TGTGCCAGTATGGGGGGGCTGTATACGCAGTATTTT